This T cell receptor beta chain was sequenced during a study of blood T cell repertoires in COVID-19. TCRdb keeps only in-frame clones here, not all; method: immunoSEQ multiplex PCR. Of 150,000 or so clones listed, 88% were seen once; the top ten hold 1% to 1.5%. The CDR3 runs to 15 residues. Germline V CDR1 and CDR2: LGHDT, YNNKEL (reference sequence). Trimming took 2 bases from V and 2 from J, leaving 13 bases between them. The TCR comes from a woman aged 25 to 39 with acute COVID-19. The chain carries TRBV3-1 (or the pseudogene TRBV3-2) and TRBJ2-7; D ambiguous. Material for sequencing was PBMCs or T cells enriched from blood (not recorded which). The CDR3 here is CASSQNAVPTYEQYF. DNA for the CDR3: TGTGCCAGCAGCCAAAACGCGGTCCCCACCTACGAGCAGTACTTC.